The clone carrying this TCR beta chain was counted a few times. Its antigen is currently unknown. From germline, CDR1 is SNHLY and CDR2 FYNNEI. The V end lost 6 bases, the J end lost 4 bases, and 15 bases lay between the germline ends. The CDR3 length is 15 residues. The sample is drawn from a study of vaccination effects on CD4 cells after COVID-19. ViraFEST expansion of antigen-specific CD4+ T cells with viral peptide pools preceded sequencing. Scientists isolated CD4+ T cells after a roughly nine-day culture period ended. Vaccination of participants consisted of two doses of either the BNT162b2 or mRNA-1273 vaccine. Testing of the vaccine recipients showed negative nucleocapsid antibodies and no prior SARS-CoV-2 infection. IL-2 at about 10 IU/ml and peptides at roughly 10 ug/ml were added to cultured PBMC, a few million per well. IL-2 medium supplanted half the medium on days 3 and 7. Overall study findings and caveats: Clones arising from infection and from vaccination showed marked clonal contraction late after vaccination.

Data came from immunoSEQ multiplex PCR; TCRdb stores just in-frame clones and leaves some out. The data contain some 30,000 clones, 80% of them seen just once; the ten biggest clones take up 5.8%. The sequence was obtained from a human donor who received a COVID-19 vaccine. Some clones in this sample may be carry-over from other donors' samples. The sequences come from CD4+ T cells from PBMCs cultured with SARS-CoV-2 spike peptides, collected after COVID-19 vaccination. This rearrangement joins TRBV2 to TRBJ2-2; weak D call: TRBD2 (6 bases). CDR3 loop: CASSQFGGRTGELFF. For the CDR3, the DNA is TGTGCCAGCAGCCAATTCGGGGGACGCACCGGGGAGCTGTTTTTT.